These 10 T cell receptor beta chains were all obtained from the same sample, sequenced in a study of molecular identifiers for immune sequencing clone quantification (dated 2018 in TCRdb). The library came from PCR. The sequencing machine was a NextSeq 500. The public reads were run again by TCRdb, first through fastp at Q25 and then through MiXCR, and only productive beta chains were kept. Rows matching on CDR3 protein sequence are summarized as one entry with the most common DNA and genes. Within this sample are approximately 630,000 distinct CDR3 sequences, with roughly 23% of them counted one time only. The top ten constitute 0.78% of the sample. Sequenced input: naive CD8+ T cells from blood, with Jurkat cell RNA spiked in. The cell subset or site label, as the study defines it: FACS-sorted CD8+CD4-CCR7+CD45RA+ naive T cells. All receptors derive from a human donor in good health. Some libraries in this study had Jurkat cell RNA spiked in.

Worth noting for this clonotype: Since a much larger clone is just one base distant, this may be a read error. The CDR3 bases are TGCGCCAACAGTTATCCCACAGGGAATGGAGAGCAGTACTTC. This translates into CANSYPTGNGEQYF. This chain uses TRBV5-1 with TRBJ2-7; weak D call: TRBD1 (6 bases). Germline V gene sequence: CDR1 SGHRS, CDR2 YFSETQ. The CDR3 runs to 14 residues. V shed 9 bases and J shed 7 bases, with 23 bases lying between them. The full variable domain, rest sourced from reference TRBV5-1 and TRBJ2-7, is KAGVTQTPRYLIKTRGQQVTLSCSPISGHRSVSWYQQTPGQGLQFLFEYFSETQRNKGNFPGRFSGRQFSNSRSEMNVSTLELGDSALYLCANSYPTGNGEQYFGPGTRLTVT.

This clonotype was counted a few times. The chain carries TRBV9 and TRBJ1-1, with D possibly TRBD1 on 5 matching bases. The CDR3 length is 16 residues. Per germline, CDR1 SGDLS and CDR2 YYNGEE. V was clipped by 0 bases and J by 0 bases, with 12 bases between them. DNA of the CDR3: TGTGCCAGCAGCGTAGACGGACAAACCCTGAACACTGAAGCTTTCTTT. Translation: CASSVDGQTLNTEAFF.

The genes are TRBV24-1 and TRBJ2-5, with D uncertain. Germline V CDR1 and CDR2: KGHDR, SFDVKD. The V end lost 3 bases, the J end lost 0 bases, and 7 bases lay between the germline ends. The CDR3 is 14 residues long. As DNA, the CDR3 is TGTGCCACCAGTGATAGTTCCTACCAAGAGACCCAGTACTTC. This encodes CATSDSSYQETQYF.

This clonotype has just a few counts. The chain recombines TRBV6-5 with TRBJ2-6; possibly TRBD1 for D (5 bases). Germline loops: CDR1 MNHEY, CDR2 SVGAGI. This CDR3 is built from 18 residues. Trimming shortened V by 7 bases and J by 4 bases, and 23 bases separated the two germline ends. Written as DNA, the CDR3 is TGTGCCAGCAACCCCTCCGCGGACATTATTAGAGGGGCCAACGTCCTGACTTTC. Translated, it gives CASNPSADIIRGANVLTF.

This clonotype appeared a few times. V and J are TRBV7-6 and TRBJ2-1; perhaps TRBD1 as D (7 bases). V dropped 5 bases and J dropped 4 bases, with 15 bases sitting between them. This CDR3 contains 15 residues. From germline, CDR1 is SGHVS and CDR2 FNYEAQ. As DNA, the CDR3 is TGTGCCAGCAGCAGGGGGGACAGCGCTTACAATGAGCAGTTCTTC. Translated, it gives CASSRGDSAYNEQFF.

Notes on this clonotype: A read error may account for a junction end that differs from germline. The chain has TRBV5-3 and TRBJ2-7, with D perhaps TRBD2 (6 bases). TRBV5-3 is known as an ORF, though its function is uncertain. The length of the CDR3 is 15 residues. DNA of the CDR3: TGTGCCAGCAGCTATCGGGACTTCAGCTCCTACGAGCAGTACTTC. Residues: CASSYRDFSSYEQYF.

This clonotype was recorded at least ten times. The chain links TRBV7-9 to TRBJ2-7, with a weak D call TRBD1 (6 bases). Looked up from germline, CDR1 is SEHNR and CDR2 is FQNEAQ (reference sequence). The CDR3 totals 13 residues. Trimming stripped 5 bases from V and 0 bases from J, with 8 bases between. The CDR3 bases are TGTGCCAGCAGCAACAGGGCCTCCTACGAGCAGTACTTC. Translated: CASSNRASYEQYF. The entire variable domain, with the rest obtained from reference TRBV7-9 and TRBJ2-7, is as follows: DTGVSQNPRHKITKRGQNVTFRCDPISEHNRLYWYRQTLGQGPEFLTYFQNEAQLEKSRLLSDRFSAERPKGSFSTLEIQRTEQGDSAMYLCASSNRASYEQYFGPGTRLTVT.

This clonotype has a count of ten or more. This chain links TRBV20-1 with TRBJ1-1, with 11 nucleotides matching TRBD1. V gave up 6 bases and J gave up 5 bases; unmatched junction bases: 8. CDR3 size: 14 residues. The germline CDR1 and CDR2 sequences are DFQATT and SNEGSKA (reference sequence). CDR3 in DNA: TGCAGTGCCCGGGAGGACAGGGGGCGGACTGAAGCTTTCTTT. This encodes CSAREDRGRTEAFF.

In its sample, this clonotype was seen once. This clone may be a read error of a much larger clone one base away. V usage is TRBV25-1 and J usage is TRBJ1-1, with TRBD1 identical over 8 bases. This CDR3 region has 14 residues. Per the germline V gene, CDR1 is MGHDK and CDR2 is SYGVNS. The CDR3 region has the DNA TGTGCCAGCAGTGAAGGGACAGGTCATACTGGAGCTTTCTTT. It specifies CASSEGTGHTGAFF.

This clonotype was picked up a small number of times. J is TRBJ1-1 and V is TRBV24-1, with TRBD1 identical over 11 bases. The CDR3 contains 15 residues. V trimming: 4 bases; J trimming: 1 base; junction bases outside the gene matches: 1. Germline CDR1 KGHDR, CDR2 SFDVKD. The CDR3 spells CATSDGQGANTEAFF. The DNA for the CDR3 is TGTGCCACCAGTGACGGACAGGGGGCGAACACTGAAGCTTTCTTT.